The 15 T cell receptor beta chains reported below all come from one sample, sequenced in a study of long-term antiretroviral therapy in people with HIV (dated 2022 in TCRdb). The immunoSEQ hsTCRB v3.0 assay was used at survey level resolution for TRB variable region sequencing. The clones in this table, taken by TCRdb from immuneACCESS, are in-frame only. Not every clone is retained; where verified, under half of the shortfall comes from an unresolved V gene, and the cause of the rest is unknown. The sample table contains more than 20,000 clones; only one count was recorded for 70% to 90% of them. Jointly, the top ten make up roughly 4% of the sample. This specimen was unsorted PBMCs, taken 1.9 years after starting antiretroviral therapy. Receptors originate from a young woman with HIV.

This sequence joins TRBV6-6 and TRBJ1-1; D is unresolved. Trimming took off 4 bases at V and 5 bases at J, with 20 bases between the two ends. Germline lookup yields CDR1 MNHNY and CDR2 SVGAGI (reference sequence). The CDR3 runs 16 residues. CDR3 bases: TGTGCCAGCAGTTCCGGGTCGGCCGGGTCGGGAACTGAAGCTTTCTTT. This translates into CASSSGSAGSGTEAFF.

The chain employs TRBV27 and TRBJ2-2; no clear D. V lost 5 bases and J 4 bases, leaving 5 bases between the germline ends. CDR1 MNHEY and CDR2 SMNVEV come from the germline V gene (reference sequence). CDR3 length equals 12 residues. CDR3 coding DNA: TGTGCCAGCAGTACCACCACCGGGGAGCTGTTTTTT. Translation gives CASSTTTGELFF.

This clone was seen a handful of times. This chain joins TRBV10-1 and TRBJ1-2, with D perhaps TRBD1 (6 bases). The CDR3 spans 15 residues. Trimming removed 3 bases from V and 7 bases from J, with 18 bases in between. Per germline, CDR1 WNHNN and CDR2 SYGVQD (reference sequence). The CDR3 nucleotides are TGCGCCAGCAGTGATGGGGGCGGCGGTGAGGCTGGCTACACCTTC. Translation gives CASSDGGGGEAGYTF.

V and J are TRBV7-3 and TRBJ2-3; D gene ambiguous. The CDR3 has 14 residues. CDR1 and CDR2 from the germline V gene are SGHTA and FQGTGA. Trimming left V 5 bases short and J 5 bases short, with 14 bases between. The CDR3 region is CASSPQGGVDTQYF. CDR3 nucleotide sequence: TGTGCCAGCAGCCCCCAAGGTGGGGTAGATACGCAGTATTTT.

The chain recombines TRBV29-1 with TRBJ1-2, with D perhaps matching TRBD1 (5 bases). The CDR3 length is 13 residues. V lost 1 base to trimming and J lost 7 bases, with 13 bases between them. Germline-derived CDR1 and CDR2 are SQVTM and ANQGSEA. Written as DNA, the CDR3 is TGCAGCGTTGAAGGGCAGGGATTGGCTGGCTACACCTTC. Encoded protein: CSVEGQGLAGYTF. Full variable domain (rest looked up from reference TRBV29-1 and TRBJ1-2): SAVISQKPSRDICQRGTSLTIQCQVDSQVTMMFWYRQQPGQSLTLIATANQGSEATYESGFVIDKFPISRPNLTFSTLTVSNMSPEDSSIYLCSVEGQGLAGYTFGSGTRLTVV.

This chain uses TRBV27 with TRBJ2-1; possible D gene TRBD2, 5 bases. V gave up 6 bases and J gave up 10 bases, with 10 bases separating them. CDR1 and CDR2 (germline): MNHEY, SMNVEV (reference sequence). The CDR3 length is 11 residues. CDR3 sequence reads: CASSFTGEQFF. The CDR3 DNA reads TGTGCCAGCAGCTTCACGGGGGAGCAGTTCTTC.

J is TRBJ2-2 and V is TRBV19; D is possibly TRBD2 (6 bases). Between the trimmed V and J ends, which lost 3 bases and 7 bases, there was a span of 12 bases. The CDR3 has 14 amino acids. Germline V gene data show CDR1 as LNHDA and CDR2 as SQIVND (reference sequence). For the CDR3, the DNA is TGTGCCAGTAGTATTGCGGGGTCAGGCGGGGAGCTGTTTTTT. Protein product: CASSIAGSGGELFF.

The chain is built from TRBV6-4 and TRBJ1-5, with D unresolved. Germline-derived CDR1 and CDR2 are MRHNA and SNTAGT. Trimming left V 2 bases short and J 7 bases short, with 3 bases between. This CDR3 region has 11 residues. CDR3 bases: TGTGCCAGCAGTGACCACCAGCCCCAGCATTTT. Its translation is CASSDHQPQHF.

This sequence joins TRBV6-6 and TRBJ1-5; possible D gene TRBD1, 6 bases. Germline V gene sequence: CDR1 MNHNY, CDR2 SVGAGI (reference sequence). Trimming removed 10 bases from V and 1 base from J, with 20 bases in between. The CDR3 has 16 residues. The CDR3 reads CATMGGNGESNQPQHF. In DNA form, the CDR3 reads TGTGCCACTATGGGGGGCAACGGGGAGAGCAATCAGCCCCAGCATTTT.

The chain uses TRBV6-6 and TRBJ1-2, with no clear D. Germline lookup yields CDR1 MNHNY and CDR2 SVGAGI (reference sequence). The CDR3 is 12 residues long. The V and J ends lost 6 bases and 4 bases respectively, with 9 bases between them. CDR3 in DNA: TGTGCCAGCAGACAAGGCGGCTATGGCTACACCTTC. This translates into CASRQGGYGYTF.

This clone has a single count. The J gene is TRBJ2-1, the V gene TRBV6-1; D call uncertain. Germline CDR1 MNHNS, CDR2 SASEGT. V was clipped by 5 bases and J by 4 bases, with 6 bases between them. The CDR3 runs 12 residues. CDR3 nucleotides: TGTGCCAGCAGTACACAGTACAATGAGCAGTTCTTC. Its protein is CASSTQYNEQFF.

The chain uses TRBV9 and TRBJ1-2, with D hard to call. Per the germline V gene, CDR1 is SGDLS and CDR2 is YYNGEE. The germline V and J ends were trimmed by 0 bases and 5 bases, with 14 bases remaining between them. CDR3 length: 15 residues. The CDR3 loop reads CASSVASGSEYGYTF. DNA for the CDR3: TGTGCCAGCAGCGTAGCTTCGGGTTCGGAGTATGGCTACACCTTC.

The V gene is TRBV5-4, the J gene TRBJ2-3, with no clear D. This CDR3 contains 14 residues. V was cut by 1 base and J by 0 bases, with 6 bases left in between. The V gene's germline CDR1 is SGHNT and CDR2 YYREEE (reference sequence). CDR3: CASSLTASTDTQYF. The DNA of the CDR3 is TGTGCCAGCAGCTTGACGGCTAGCACAGATACGCAGTATTTT. Full variable domain (outside the CDR3, taken from reference TRBV5-4 and TRBJ2-3): ETGVTQSPTHLIKTRGQQVTLRCSSQSGHNTVSWYQQALGQGPQFIFQYYREEENGRGNFPPRFSGLQFPNYSSELNVNALELDDSALYLCASSLTASTDTQYFGPGTRLTVL.

This chain connects TRBV4-1 to TRBJ1-1, with TRBD1 matching over 7 bases. V lost 1 base, J lost 1 base, and 9 bases stayed unmatched. The germline V gene encodes CDR1 MGHRA and CDR2 YSYEKL. The CDR3 is 17 amino acids. In nucleotides, the CDR3 is TGCGCCAGCAGCCAAGGAGAGGGGGCCACCACGAACACTGAAGCTTTCTTT. Amino acids: CASSQGEGATTNTEAFF.

The chain carries TRBV2 and TRBJ2-2, with D possibly TRBD2 on 5 matching bases. The CDR3 is 14 residues long. Germline CDR1 and CDR2: SNHLY and FYNNEI. The V end lost 2 bases, the J end lost 6 bases, and 10 bases lay between the germline ends. The CDR3 coding sequence is TGTGCCAGCAGTGAACGGGGATTTTCCGGGGAGCTGTTTTTT. It encodes CASSERGFSGELFF.